These 22 T cell receptor beta chains came from one sample sequenced in a study of T cells in women clearing cervical HPV infection. This table comes from immunoSEQ multiplex PCR, and its TCRdb copy is limited to in-frame clones, with some not included. In total, the table holds under 35,000 clones. The source material was blood buffy coat. These receptors came from a woman between 18 and 70 years old with a cervical HPV16 infection that either progressed to CIN3+ or cleared (not recorded which).

Notes on this clone: The sequence runs out 3 residues before the end of the CDR3; the remainder is reconstructed from the germline J gene. The rearrangement links TRBV19 to TRBJ1-2; a weak D match, TRBD1 (6 bases). The germline gives CDR1 LNHDA, CDR2 SQIVND (reference sequence). The CDR3 loop spans 17 amino acids. The CDR3 protein is CASRKGHLGGGAYDYTF. Partial CDR3 DNA: TGTGCCAGTAGAAAGGGACACCTAGGTGGGGGGGCCTACGAC.

Of note for this clone: The read halts 3 residues ahead of the CDR3 end, with the missing end drawn from the germline J gene. The rearrangement joins TRBV2 to TRBJ2-1; D gene unclear. This CDR3 is built from 11 residues. V lost 6 bases and J lost 7, with 7 bases in between. Looked up from germline, CDR1 is SNHLY and CDR2 is FYNNEI. The CDR3 is CASSPANEQFF. Incomplete CDR3 DNA: TGTGCCAGCAGCCCCGCGAATGAG.

With regard to this clone: The DNA ends 3 residues before the CDR3 does, and the rest of the CDR3 is filled in from the germline J gene. The chain is built from TRBV11-2 and TRBJ1-1; D is undetermined. Trimming cost V 5 bases and J 5 bases, with 12 bases left between them. The CDR3 consists of 13 residues. From germline, CDR1 is SGHAT and CDR2 FQNNGV. CDR3 DNA (partial): TGTGCCAGCAGCATACTGGAAGGGACTGAA. The encoded protein is CASSILEGTE. Given in full, the CDR3 is CASSILEGTEAFF.

Points on this clone: The CDR3 end is not reached by the read, which stops 3 residues before it; the germline J gene fills it in. This chain connects TRBV19 to TRBJ2-4; TRBD2 matches 8 bases. The CDR3 covers 13 residues. Germline V CDR1 and CDR2: LNHDA, SQIVND (reference sequence). The CDR3 bases that were read are TGTGCCAGTAGTACCCTCGGGGGGGGGACT. Its translation: CASSTLGGGT. The whole CDR3 sequence reads CASSTLGGGTQYF.

About this clone itself: The missing CDR3 end, 3 residues past where the read stops, is filled in from the germline J gene. V is TRBV19 and J is TRBJ2-3; D uncertain. The CDR3 length is 15 residues. The V gene lost 6 bases and the J gene lost 0 bases, with 13 bases spanning the gap. Per germline, CDR1 LNHDA and CDR2 SQIVND (reference sequence). The CDR3 protein is CASRRFSSSTDTQYF. The sequenced part of the CDR3 DNA is TGTGCCAGTAGAAGGTTCTCCTCTAGCACAGATACG.

On this clone itself: From the germline J gene comes the end of the CDR3, since the read stops 3 residues before it. V is TRBV7-9 and J is TRBJ2-7; D possibly corresponds to TRBD2 (5 bases). CDR3 length: 15 residues. Trimming shortened V by 2 bases and J by 0 bases, and 11 bases separated the two germline ends. Germline V lookup: CDR1 SEHNR, CDR2 FQNEAQ (reference sequence). CDR3 sequence: CASSLSGKSSYEQYF. The covered CDR3 bases are TGTGCCAGCAGCTTATCGGGGAAGAGCTCCTACGAG.

A note on this clone: Read coverage stops 3 residues before the CDR3 terminus; the germline J gene supplies the remainder. The chain couples TRBV5-6 to TRBJ1-1; D is perhaps TRBD1 (6 bases). CDR1 and CDR2 from the germline V gene are SGHDT and YYEEEE. V was cut by 2 bases and J by 0 bases, with 11 bases left in between. The CDR3 is 15 amino acids. The CDR3 DNA, read in part, is TGTGCCAGCAGCTTAGGGACACTATTGAACACTGAA. Translating gives CASSLGTLLNTE. The full CDR3 reads CASSLGTLLNTEAFF.

About this clone itself: Read data end 3 residues before the CDR3 end; the end is taken from the germline J gene. V gene TRBV30 combines with J gene TRBJ1-2; D remains ambiguous. Per the germline V gene, CDR1 is GTSNPN and CDR2 is SVGIG (reference sequence). This CDR3 contains 14 residues. The CDR3 sequence: CAWSVERGRNDYTF. Partial CDR3 DNA: TGTGCCTGGAGTGTCGAGCGGGGTCGAAATGAC.

On this clone: Read data end 3 residues before the CDR3 end; the end is taken from the germline J gene. The chain carries TRBV18 and TRBJ1-5, with D uncertain. This CDR3 region has 13 residues. V gave up 3 bases and J gave up 4 bases, with 7 bases separating them. Germline V lookup: CDR1 KGHSH, CDR2 LQKENI. The covered CDR3 bases are TGTGCCAGCTCACCGGACTCGAATCAGCCC. It codes for CASSPDSNQP. The complete CDR3 reads CASSPDSNQPQHF.

Comments on this clone: The sequence runs out 3 residues before the end of the CDR3; the remainder is reconstructed from the germline J gene. This chain uses TRBV5-1 with TRBJ1-1, with 11 nucleotides matching TRBD1. The CDR3 contains 15 residues. V lost 4 bases and J lost 5; bases outside the gene matches: 7. CDR1 is SGHRS, CDR2 YFSETQ, per germline. The CDR3 spells CASSTDRGRSTEAFF. The sequenced CDR3 bases are TGCGCCAGCAGCACGGACAGGGGGCGATCGACTGAA.

To note about this clone: Read sequence stops 3 residues before the CDR3 end, and the germline J gene provides the missing end. The chain employs TRBV7-9 and TRBJ2-3; TRBD1 agrees at 7 bases. Per the germline V gene, CDR1 is SEHNR and CDR2 is FQNEAQ (reference sequence). The length of the CDR3 is 15 residues. CDR3 in amino acids: CASSSTGNSNQPQYF. The sequenced part of the CDR3 DNA is TGTGCCAGCAGCTCGACAGGGAATAGCAATCAGCCG.

About this clone itself: The read ends 3 residues shy of where the CDR3 ends; the end is completed using the germline J gene. The chain employs TRBV29-1 and TRBJ2-1; TRBD2 matches at 7 bases. CDR3 length: 11 amino acids. V lost 7 bases to trimming and J lost 9 bases; unmatched junction nucleotides: 6. Germline V gives CDR1 SQVTM, CDR2 ANQGSEA. CDR3: CSAWEGPEQFF. Partial CDR3 DNA: TGCAGCGCCTGGGAGGGGCCTGAG.

Concerning this clone itself: The CDR3 end falls 3 residues outside the read, so it is completed with the germline J gene. The genes are TRBV6-1 and TRBJ2-6; D remains ambiguous. This CDR3 is built from 16 residues. V lost 4 bases, J lost 2 bases, and 12 bases lay in between. Germline CDR1 and CDR2: MNHNS and SASEGT. Here the CDR3 reads CASSGRNKAGANVLTF. Incomplete CDR3 DNA: TGTGCCAGCAGTGGCAGAAACAAGGCTGGGGCCAACGTC.

In regard to this clone: The read comes to an end 3 residues before the CDR3 does, leaving the germline J gene to fill in the end. The chain recombines TRBV19 with TRBJ2-1; TRBD2 matches at 7 bases. The CDR3 is made up of 15 amino acids. CDR1 is LNHDA, CDR2 SQIVND, per germline (reference sequence). V shed 1 base, J shed 0 bases, and the junction held 0 bases outside the gene matches. The CDR3 DNA, read in part, is TGTGCCAGTAGTATAGCGGGGGGCTCCTACAATGAG. Translating gives CASSIAGGSYNE. The whole CDR3 protein reads CASSIAGGSYNEQFF.

Turning to this clone: Read sequence stops 3 residues before the CDR3 end, and the germline J gene provides the missing end. The J gene is TRBJ1-5, the V gene TRBV20-1; TRBD1 agrees at 7 bases. J was trimmed by 1 base and V by 6 bases; bases with no gene match: 12. The CDR3 runs to 16 residues. Germline V lookup: CDR1 DFQATT, CDR2 SNEGSKA (reference sequence). CDR3 loop: CSATGTDKRSNQPQHF. The part of the CDR3 DNA that was read is TGCAGTGCGACCGGGACAGATAAGAGGAGCAATCAGCCC.

Concerning this clone itself: The CDR3 end lies 3 residues beyond the end of the read and is filled in from the germline J gene. This chain links TRBV19 with TRBJ1-2, with 7 bases fitting TRBD1. J gave up 3 bases and V 4 bases, and 11 bases lay outside the gene matches. CDR1 is LNHDA and CDR2 is SQIVND in the germline V gene (reference sequence). The CDR3 is 16 residues long. CDR3 protein: CASSTIALTGDYGYTF. The sequenced CDR3 bases are TGTGCCAGTAGTACGATCGCCCTCACAGGGGACTATGGC.

In the case of this clone: The read terminates 3 residues before the CDR3 end, so the remaining end is supplied by the germline J gene. The V call is TRBV30, the J call TRBJ2-3, with D possibly TRBD1 on 6 matching bases. This CDR3 is 15 amino acids long. Looked up from germline, CDR1 is GTSNPN and CDR2 is SVGIG (reference sequence). Incomplete CDR3 DNA: TGTGCCTGGAGTCGGACAGTTGGGAGCAATCAGCCG. This sequence encodes CAWSRTVGSNQP. The full-length CDR3 reads as CAWSRTVGSNQPQYF. Based on the CDR3 plus reference TRBV30 and TRBJ2-3, the full variable domain is SQTIHQWPATLVQPVGSPLSLECTVEGTSNPNLYWYRQAAGRGLQLLFYSVGIGQISSEVPQNLSASRPQDRQFILSSKKLLLSDSGFYLCAWSRTVGSNQPQYFGPGTRLTVL.

In the case of this clone: The read gets to within 3 residues of the CDR3 end, and the germline J gene fills in the rest. This sample also contains other DNA sequences that code for the same CDR3. The rearrangement uses TRBV7-3 and TRBJ1-3; D is unresolved. The CDR3 loop spans 15 amino acids. Germline lookup yields CDR1 SGHTA and CDR2 FQGTGA. Deletions cut 1 base from V and 0 bases from J, with 7 bases between. The sequenced part of the CDR3 DNA is TGTGCCAGCAGCTTAAGCGGTGGCTCTGGAAACACC. Amino acids: CASSLSGGSGNT. The full CDR3 protein reads CASSLSGGSGNTIYF.

Turning to this clone: The read ends 3 residues early relative to the CDR3; the germline J gene fills the gap. The V gene is TRBV7-2, the J gene TRBJ2-3, with a tentative D call TRBD1 (6 bases). Germline V lookup: CDR1 SGHTA, CDR2 FQGNSA. V lost 4 bases and J lost 0, with 11 bases in between. The CDR3 loop spans 15 amino acids. CDR3 bases read: TGTGCCAGCAGCTCCCGGGACACGAGCACAGATACG. It translates to CASSSRDTSTDT. The complete CDR3 reads CASSSRDTSTDTQYF.

Concerning this clone: The read stops 3 residues short of the end of the CDR3; the missing end is completed from the germline J gene. The chain couples TRBV30 to TRBJ2-2; D possibly corresponds to TRBD1 (6 bases). CDR3 length: 15 residues. The V gene's germline CDR1 is GTSNPN and CDR2 SVGIG (reference sequence). The CDR3 reads CAWSEGDIWNEKLFF. Partial CDR3 DNA: TGTGCCTGGAGTGAGGGGGACATCTGGAATGAAAAG.

As concerns this clone: The read gets to within 3 residues of the CDR3 end, and the germline J gene fills in the rest. This rearrangement joins TRBV7-9 to TRBJ2-4; D possibly matches TRBD1 or TRBD2 (5 bases each). The CDR3 runs to 13 residues. Germline assignment: CDR1 SEHNR and CDR2 FQNEAQ (reference sequence). Trimming cost V 4 bases and J 8 bases, with 12 bases left between them. The sequenced part of the CDR3 DNA is TGTGCCAGCAGCTCCAGCCAGGGAGACATT. Translated: CASSSSQGDI. The entire CDR3 protein is CASSSSQGDIQYF. Full variable domain (outside the CDR3, taken from reference TRBV7-9 and TRBJ2-4): DTGVSQNPRHKITKRGQNVTFRCDPISEHNRLYWYRQTLGQGPEFLTYFQNEAQLEKSRLLSDRFSAERPKGSFSTLEIQRTEQGDSAMYLCASSSSQGDIQYFGAGTRLSVL.

Concerning this clone itself: The read falls 3 residues short of the CDR3 end, and the missing part is taken from the germline J gene. This rearrangement joins TRBV5-1 to TRBJ2-1; 9 nucleotides align to TRBD2. The V and J ends lost 8 bases and 7 bases, in that order; junction bases with no gene match: 10. Looked up from germline, CDR1 is SGHRS and CDR2 is YFSETQ. The CDR3 spans 14 residues. CDR3 sequence reads: CASTLAGGRNEQFF. Partial CDR3 DNA: TGCGCCAGTACCCTTGCGGGGGGGCGGAATGAG.